The present TCR beta chain was sequenced within a study of blood T cells in healthy people across ages. Findings and limits, study-wide: Any conclusive comparison of naive versus antigen-experienced cells was prevented by using unsorted PBMCs. Donor CMV infection status was unknown, possibly confounding age-related changes in expanded clonotypes. Roughly linear age-related decline in beta diversity appeared, significant by age approximately 40.

This clonotype has just a few counts. Its antigen is undetermined. With 6 bases clipped from V and 4 bases from J, the junction kept 12 bases outside the gene matches. Germline CDR1 DFQATT, CDR2 SNEGSKA (reference sequence). This CDR3 is 17 amino acids long. Using a J-beta primer mix together with a sample-barcoded 5' primer, a second PCR was run for roughly 6 to 12 cycles. TCRdb reprocessed the 5' RACE reads via MiXCR and lists one record per CDR3 protein. There are around 650,000 distinct CDR3 sequences in the sample; roughly 41% occur only once, and around 30% lies in the top ten. Sequencing was performed on blood. The clonotype was recovered from a man older than 75 in good health. The V gene is TRBV20-1, the J gene TRBJ2-3, with 14 bases lining up with TRBD2. CDR3 DNA: TGCAGTGCCCCCGGGACTAGCGGGAGTGGGGTGCCAGATACGCAGTATTTT. Its translation: CSAPGTSGSGVPDTQYF.